This is a list of T cell receptor beta chains from one sample in a study of identical twins. MiXCR, applied by TCRdb to the 5' RACE reads, yields one record per CDR3 protein. The sample records under 800,000 distinct CDR3 sequences, 21% being singletons. These data were also filed under a second study, of T cells expressing NK-cell markers.

The sequenced material came from PBMCs. Every receptor here comes from a woman between 18 and 29 years old in good health. The CDR3 runs from the conserved cysteine through the conserved F or W. D genes are given only for firm matches. Clone size is not always given. Where it is, it says once, few, many or a class for expanded clones.

abundance,j_gene,d_gene,v_gene,CDR3nt,CDR3aa
many,TRBJ2-2,NA,TRBV5-1,TGTGCCAGCAGCTTAGGAAGGGCCAACACCGGGGAGCTGTTTTTT,CASSLGRANTGELFF
NA,TRBJ2-3,NA,TRBV5-1,TGCGCCAGCAGCTTGGTCTACACAGATACGCAGTATTTT,CASSLVYTDTQYF
NA,TRBJ2-3,NA,TRBV9,TGTGCCAGCAGCGTGGGATACACAGATACGCAGTATTTT,CASSVGYTDTQYF
many,TRBJ1-3,TRBD1,TRBV10-3,TGTGCCATCAGCCGACAGGGATCTGGAAACACCATATATTTT,CAISRQGSGNTIYF
NA,TRBJ2-3,TRBD1,TRBV10-1,TGCGCCAGCAGTGAGAGACAGGGGGCGGCAGATACGCAGTATTTT,CASSERQGAADTQYF
many,TRBJ1-5,NA,TRBV20-1,TGCAGTGGCCAAAGAGGAGGGGGTGATCAGCCCCAGCATTTT,CSGQRGGGDQPQHF
NA,TRBJ2-7,NA,TRBV20-1,TGCAGTGCTAGAGGACAGTTGAGCTCCTACGAGCAGTACTTC,CSARGQLSSYEQYF
NA,TRBJ2-4,NA,TRBV29-1,TGCAGCGTCGGGGACGGACTAAAAAACATTCAGTACTTC,CSVGDGLKNIQYF
NA,TRBJ1-5,NA,TRBV20-1,TGCAGTGCCGGTGACAGCACAAATCAGCCCCAGCATTTT,CSAGDSTNQPQHF
NA,TRBJ2-3,TRBD1,TRBV5-1,TGCGCCAGCAGCCTGGGACAGTTGGAACCAGATACGCAGTATTTT,CASSLGQLEPDTQYF
many,TRBJ1-5,NA,TRBV5-1,TGCGCCAGCAGCTTGGCCCCAGGCGGCAATCAGCCCCAGCATTTT,CASSLAPGGNQPQHF
few,TRBJ2-1,TRBD2,TRBV12-3/TRBV12-4,TGTGCCAGTAAAACGGGGCTAGCGGGAACTGAGCAGTTCTTC,CASKTGLAGTEQFF
once,TRBJ2-3,NA,TRBV29-1,TGCAGCGCTTCGAGTGACTACCGAACCACAGATACGCAGTATTTT,CSASSDYRTTDTQYF
few,TRBJ1-1,TRBD1,TRBV20-1,TGCAGTGCTGGAAACAGGGGTGAAGCTTTCTTT,CSAGNRGEAFF
NA,TRBJ2-3,TRBD2,TRBV15,TGTGCCACCAGCAGGACTACTAGCGGGGGGGCCTCAGATACGCAGTATTTT,CATSRTTSGGASDTQYF
NA,TRBJ1-2,NA,TRBV18,TGTGCCAGCTCACCACTCGGGACCGGGACAAACTATGGCTACACCTTC,CASSPLGTGTNYGYTF
many,TRBJ1-2,NA,TRBV7-2,TGCGCCAGCAGCTTGGTGGGCTATGGCTACACCTTC,CASSLVGYGYTF
NA,TRBJ2-1,NA,TRBV4-2,TGTGCCAGCAGCCAAGGAGGGCTGGGGGGCGATGAGCAGTTCTTC,CASSQGGLGGDEQFF
NA,TRBJ2-2,TRBD2,TRBV7-7,TGTGCCAGCAGCTCAAACGGGGGGGCCGGGGAGCTGTTTTTT,CASSSNGGAGELFF
once,TRBJ2-1,NA,TRBV11-2,TGTGCCAGCAGCTTGGCTGCGGACCGTAAAGTAGGCGAGCAGTTCTTC,CASSLAADRKVGEQFF
NA,TRBJ1-3,TRBD1,TRBV12-3/TRBV12-4,TGTGCCAGCAGTTTAGCCAGGGGGCATGGAAACACCATATATTTT,CASSLARGHGNTIYF
many,TRBJ1-1,NA,TRBV6-1,TGTGCCAGCAGGTATGGGGACACTGAAGCTTTCTTT,CASRYGDTEAFF
few,TRBJ2-1,NA,TRBV10-3,TGTGCCATCAGTGAGTCTGCCGGCGACTACAATGAGCAGTTCTTC,CAISESAGDYNEQFF
NA,TRBJ2-3,TRBD2,TRBV7-3,TGTGCCAGCAGCCAGGGACTAGCGGCTAGCACAGATACGCAGTATTTT,CASSQGLAASTDTQYF
NA,TRBJ2-7,NA,TRBV27,TGTGCCAGCAGTTTAGGGTCCCACTCGGGCGAGCAGTACTTC,CASSLGSHSGEQYF
NA,TRBJ1-3,NA,TRBV12-3/TRBV12-4,TGTGCCAGCAGTTTAACAGGAGTCTCTGGAAACACCATATATTTT,CASSLTGVSGNTIYF
NA,TRBJ2-3,NA,TRBV7-2,TGTGCCAGCCTCCAGGGCGCAGATACGCAGTATTTT,CASLQGADTQYF
NA,TRBJ2-5,TRBD2,TRBV20-1,TGCAGTGCTAGTTCGGGGGCTAGCGGGGGAAAGAGGGGGCAGTACTTC,CSASSGASGGKRGQYF
many,TRBJ1-2,TRBD1,TRBV27,TGTGCCAGCAGTCAAACGACAGGGGGGGTTAATGGCTACACCTTC,CASSQTTGGVNGYTF
NA,TRBJ2-1,NA,TRBV7-9,TGTGCCAGCAGCTTATCGCAGGTCAATGAGCAGTTCTTC,CASSLSQVNEQFF
few,TRBJ2-7,TRBD2,TRBV4-3,TGCGCCAGCAGCCAAGAGCGGGGGGACCATCCCTTTAGGGAGCAGTACTTC,CASSQERGDHPFREQYF
NA,TRBJ2-1,TRBD2,TRBV20-1,TGCAGTGCTAGAGATGTAACTAGCGGGGAGTACTACAATGAGCAGTTCTTC,CSARDVTSGEYYNEQFF
few,TRBJ2-3,NA,TRBV27,TGTGCCAGCAGAGCTGGAACAAACTCCAATACGCAGTATTTT,CASRAGTNSNTQYF
NA,TRBJ2-7,TRBD2,TRBV10-3,TGTGCCATCAGTCCGACTAGCGGGCTATACTCCTACGAGCAGTACTTC,CAISPTSGLYSYEQYF
few,TRBJ2-7,TRBD1,TRBV12-3/TRBV12-4,TGTGCCAGCAACCCTGGACAGGGGGCTTACGAGCAGTACTTC,CASNPGQGAYEQYF
few,TRBJ2-3,NA,TRBV18,TGTGCCAGCTCACCACCGTATGATTTCCAGGGCACAGATACGCAGTATTTT,CASSPPYDFQGTDTQYF
NA,TRBJ2-7,NA,TRBV30,TGTGCCTGGTCCAGCGGTCCCTACGAGCAGTACTTC,CAWSSGPYEQYF
few,TRBJ2-3,TRBD2,TRBV29-1,TGCAGCGTTGGGCGCAGCGGGGGGGCCTCAGATACGCAGTATTTT,CSVGRSGGASDTQYF
NA,TRBJ2-3,TRBD2,TRBV20-1,TGCAGTGCTAGTACTAGCGGGAGGGCCTCCTCTGGAAAGCAGTATTTT,CSASTSGRASSGKQYF
NA,TRBJ2-5,NA,TRBV7-7,TGTGCTAGCAGCTCCAGACAGAGGGAGACCCAGTACTTC,CASSSRQRETQYF
few,TRBJ1-2,TRBD1,TRBV10-3,TGTGCCATCAGTCAGCAGGGGGCTGATGGCTACACCTTC,CAISQQGADGYTF
few,TRBJ2-3,NA,TRBV6-2/TRBV6-3,TGTGCCAGCAGCGGGGGACAAGTACCTACGCTCACAGATACGCAGTATTTT,CASSGGQVPTLTDTQYF
NA,TRBJ2-4,TRBD1,TRBV10-2,TGCGCCAGCAGTGAGATGTTCGGCAGGGGGAACATTCAGTACTTC,CASSEMFGRGNIQYF
few,TRBJ1-2,NA,TRBV7-9,TGTGCCAGCAGCCAGGACACAAGCTACACCTTC,CASSQDTSYTF
few,TRBJ2-1,NA,TRBV18,TGTGCCAGCTCACCAGGGGTGTTGATTCAGTTCTTC,CASSPGVLIQFF
NA,TRBJ2-7,NA,TRBV5-1,TGCGCCAGCAGCCGGGACTCCCTCTACGAGCAGTACTTC,CASSRDSLYEQYF
NA,TRBJ2-7,TRBD2,TRBV11-2,TGTGCCAGCAGCTTAGATCCGGGACTAGCGGGTTACGAGCAGTACTTC,CASSLDPGLAGYEQYF
many,TRBJ2-7,NA,TRBV7-9,TGTGCCAGCAGCTTAAATTCGAACGAGCAGTACTTC,CASSLNSNEQYF
many,TRBJ2-5,TRBD1,TRBV6-2/TRBV6-3,TGTGCCAGCAGTTTCCAGACAGGGCGGGAAGAGACCCAGTACTTC,CASSFQTGREETQYF
NA,TRBJ1-6,TRBD1,TRBV6-1,TGTGCCAGCACCTACAGGGGGGGTAATTCACCCCTCCACTTT,CASTYRGGNSPLHF
NA,TRBJ2-7,NA,TRBV27,TGTGCCAGCAGTTTAATCAGGACACCCTCCTACGAGCAGTACTTC,CASSLIRTPSYEQYF
NA,TRBJ2-7,TRBD1,TRBV5-1,TGCGCCAGCAGCTCCCATTCCGGGACAGGGTACTACGAGCAGTACTTC,CASSSHSGTGYYEQYF
few,TRBJ1-1,NA,TRBV12-3/TRBV12-4,TGTGCCAGCAGGGGGAAGAACACTGAAGCTTTCTTT,CASRGKNTEAFF
NA,TRBJ2-5,NA,TRBV7-3,TGTGCCAGCAGCTTCTTGCCGACCGCACAAGAGACCCAGTACTTC,CASSFLPTAQETQYF
NA,TRBJ2-3,TRBD2,TRBV10-3,TGTGCCACTACGACTAGCTCGGCCACAGATACGCAGTATTTT,CATTTSSATDTQYF
many,TRBJ1-4,NA,TRBV20-1,TGCAGTGCTAGGGGGGTGCAAGAAAAACTGTTTTTT,CSARGVQEKLFF
few,TRBJ2-1,NA,TRBV7-8,TGTGCCAGCAGCTCAGTGGGAATCTCCTCCAATGAGCAGTTCTTC,CASSSVGISSNEQFF